These T cell receptor beta chains were read from a single sample in a study of beta chain features in type 1 diabetes. Sequencing was performed with immunoSEQ multiplex PCR; in TCRdb, only in-frame clones are kept and a portion is missing. The sample consists of about 160,000 clones, around 8.6% of them appearing once. The specimen sequenced was central memory CD4+ T cells from blood. These receptors were obtained from a woman younger than 30 with type 1 diabetes. Each CDR3 is given with its conserved first and last residue. The D gene is left open where the match is weak. The size field is filled for only some rows; it gives once, few, many or a size class.

few | TRBD2 | TRBJ2-7 | TRBV4-3 | TGCGCCAGCAGCCAAGCCACCGGGACTAGCGGGGGACGTGAGCAGTACTTC | CASSQATGTSGGREQYF
NA | TRBD1 | TRBJ1-5 | TRBV7-2 | TGTGCCAGCAGCTCTGACCGGGACAGCGTTTATCAGCCCCAGCATTTT | CASSSDRDSVYQPQHF
NA | NA | TRBJ2-7 | TRBV18 | TGTGCCAGCTCAGTCTTAGCGGAAGGGTACGAGCAGTACTTC | CASSVLAEGYEQYF
few | TRBD2 | TRBJ2-5 | TRBV15 | TGTGCCACCAGCAGGCGCGGGAGTGAGACCCAGTACTTC | CATSRRGSETQYF
few | NA | TRBJ1-3 | TRBV9 | TGTGCCAGCAGCTCAGACTCTGGAAACACCATATATTTT | CASSSDSGNTIYF
NA | TRBD2 | TRBJ2-7 | TRBV7-2 | TGTGCCAGCAGCCCTGGGGTAGCGGGGAGGGAAGAGCAGTACTTC | CASSPGVAGREEQYF
many | NA | TRBJ1-3 | TRBV28 | TGTGCCACGCTGCGAGGCTCTGGAAACACCATATATTTT | CATLRGSGNTIYF
few | NA | TRBJ1-5 | TRBV6-6 | TGTGCCAGCAGCGCGGACTCGCAGCCCCAGCATTTT | CASSADSQPQHF
few | NA | TRBJ2-2 | TRBV19 | TGTGCCAGTAGTATAGTAACCGGGGAGCTGTTTTTT | CASSIVTGELFF
NA | NA | TRBJ2-3 | TRBV5-1 | TGCGCCAGCAACGAAGGGGGGGTCACAGATACGCAGTATTTT | CASNEGGVTDTQYF
many | TRBD1 | TRBJ1-1 | TRBV30 | TGTGCCTGGAATACACAGGGGCATGCGGGAGCTTTCTTT | CAWNTQGHAGAFF
NA | TRBD2 | TRBJ2-1 | TRBV18 | TGTGCCAGCTCCGGACTAGCGGGCACCAATGAGCAGTTCTTC | CASSGLAGTNEQFF
few | NA | TRBJ1-4 | TRBV5-1 | TGCGCCAGCAGCTTGGGGCGGGGAGTGGAAAAACTGTTTTTT | CASSLGRGVEKLFF
NA | NA | TRBJ1-4 | TRBV7-9 | TGTGCCAGCAGCTTAGGTCGGGGGGCCGCTAATGAAAAACTGTTTTTT | CASSLGRGAANEKLFF
NA | TRBD1 | TRBJ1-2 | TRBV6-6 | TGTGCCAGCAGGGCGGGACAGGGACCTGGCTACACCTTC | CASRAGQGPGYTF
few | TRBD2 | TRBJ2-5 | TRBV30 | TGTGCCTGGGCAACTAGCGGGAGTGGGTTCGAGACCCAGTACTTC | CAWATSGSGFETQYF
NA | NA | TRBJ2-7 | TRBV19 | TGTGCCAGTACCCAGCGGGTTGGGTACGAGCAGTACTTC | CASTQRVGYEQYF
few | TRBD2 | TRBJ2-3 | TRBV4-3 | TGCGCCAGCAGCCAAGATTTTAGCGGGGGAACGCAGTATTTT | CASSQDFSGGTQYF
NA | NA | TRBJ2-3 | TRBV18 | TGTGCCAGCTCACCACCGACAGACCGAGATACGCAGTATTTT | CASSPPTDRDTQYF
few | TRBD2 | TRBJ2-3 | TRBV5-1 | TGCGCCAGCAGCTTGGGTCCAGCGGGAATAACAGATACGCAGTATTTT | CASSLGPAGITDTQYF
NA | TRBD1 | TRBJ1-5 | TRBV5-6 | TGTGCCAGCAGCTTCCGGGACAGGCTGAATCAGCCCCAGCATTTT | CASSFRDRLNQPQHF
few | NA | TRBJ2-1 | TRBV7-8 | TGTGCCAGCAGCACCATAGCGGACCTCTACAATGAGCAGTTCTTC | CASSTIADLYNEQFF